The T cell receptor beta chain under discussion was sequenced for a study of identical twins. Each CDR3 protein gets one entry after TCRdb re-called the 5' RACE reads with MiXCR. The repertoire holds some 560,000 distinct CDR3 sequences, with just under 10% as singletons. Trimming left V 1 base short and J 0 bases short, with 23 bases between. The germline gives CDR1 MDHEN, CDR2 SYDVKM. The CDR3 spans 20 residues. Separately, the same data were catalogued under a study of yellow fever vaccine responses in identical twins.

Sequenced input: PBMCs. The chain combines TRBV28 with TRBJ2-3; D might be TRBD2 (5 bases). The source is a woman between 18 and 30 years old in good health. DNA for the CDR3: TGTGCCAGCAGTTTATACCCCCTCCAACAAAGGAGGTTAAGCACAGATACGCAGTATTTT. Protein: CASSLYPLQQRRLSTDTQYF. The full variable domain, in which reference TRBV28 and TRBJ2-3 provide the parts outside the CDR3, is DVKVTQSSRYLVKRTGEKVFLECVQDMDHENMFWYRQDPGLGLRLIYFSYDVKMKEKGDIPEGYSVSREKKERFSLILESASTNQTSMYLCASSLYPLQQRRLSTDTQYFGPGTRLTVL.